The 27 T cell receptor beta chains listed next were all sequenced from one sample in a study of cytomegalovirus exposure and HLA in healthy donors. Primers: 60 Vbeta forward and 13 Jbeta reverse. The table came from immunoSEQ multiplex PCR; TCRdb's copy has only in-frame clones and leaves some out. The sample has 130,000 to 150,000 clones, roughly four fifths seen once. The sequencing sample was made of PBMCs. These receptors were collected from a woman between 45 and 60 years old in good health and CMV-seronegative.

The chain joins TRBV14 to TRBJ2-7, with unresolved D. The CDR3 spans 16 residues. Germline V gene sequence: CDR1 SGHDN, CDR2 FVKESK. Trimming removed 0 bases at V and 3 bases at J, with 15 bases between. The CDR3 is CASSQDRSWPIYEQYF. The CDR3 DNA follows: TGTGCCAGCAGCCAAGATCGATCGTGGCCGATCTACGAGCAGTACTTC.

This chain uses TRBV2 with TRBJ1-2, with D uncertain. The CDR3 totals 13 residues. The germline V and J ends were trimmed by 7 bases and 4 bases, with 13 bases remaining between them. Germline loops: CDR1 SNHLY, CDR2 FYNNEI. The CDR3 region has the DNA TGTGCCAGCACTCACTCCCGGGGCTATGGCTACACCTTC. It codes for CASTHSRGYGYTF. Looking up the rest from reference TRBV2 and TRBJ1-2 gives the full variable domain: EPEVTQTPSHQVTQMGQEVILRCVPISNHLYFYWYRQILGQKVEFLVSFYNNEISEKSEIFDDQFSVERPDGSNFTLKIRSTKLEDSAMYFCASTHSRGYGYTFGSGTRLTVV.

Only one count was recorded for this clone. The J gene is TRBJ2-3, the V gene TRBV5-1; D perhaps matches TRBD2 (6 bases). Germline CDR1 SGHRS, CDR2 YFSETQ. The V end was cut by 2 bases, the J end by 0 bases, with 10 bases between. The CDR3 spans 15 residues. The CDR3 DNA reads TGCGCCAGCAGCTTTAGCGGCTTTAGCACAGATACGCAGTATTTT. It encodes CASSFSGFSTDTQYF.

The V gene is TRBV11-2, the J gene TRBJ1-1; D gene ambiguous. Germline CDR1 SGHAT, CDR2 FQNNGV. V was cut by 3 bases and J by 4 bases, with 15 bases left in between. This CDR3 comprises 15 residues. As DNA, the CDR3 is TGTGCCAGCAGCTTTAGTGCCGATTCAGGCACTGAAGCTTTCTTT. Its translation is CASSFSADSGTEAFF. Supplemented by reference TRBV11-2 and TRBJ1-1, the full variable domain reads EAGVAQSPRYKIIEKRQSVAFWCNPISGHATLYWYQQILGQGPKLLIQFQNNGVVDDSQLPKDRFSAERLKGVDSTLKIQPAKLEDSAVYLCASSFSADSGTEAFFGQGTRLTVV.

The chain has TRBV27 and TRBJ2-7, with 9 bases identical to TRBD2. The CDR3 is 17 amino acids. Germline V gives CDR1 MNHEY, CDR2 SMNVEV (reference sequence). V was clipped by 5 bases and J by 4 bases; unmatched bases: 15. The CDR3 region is CASSPWGGGGEPYEQYF. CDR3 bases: TGTGCCAGCAGTCCGTGGGGGGGCGGGGGGGAACCTTACGAGCAGTACTTC.

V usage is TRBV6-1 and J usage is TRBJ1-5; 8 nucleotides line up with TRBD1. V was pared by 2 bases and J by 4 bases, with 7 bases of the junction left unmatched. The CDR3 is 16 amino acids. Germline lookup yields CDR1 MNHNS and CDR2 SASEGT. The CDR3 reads CASSEYWTGNNQPQHF. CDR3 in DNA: TGTGCCAGCAGTGAATACTGGACAGGGAATAATCAGCCCCAGCATTTT.

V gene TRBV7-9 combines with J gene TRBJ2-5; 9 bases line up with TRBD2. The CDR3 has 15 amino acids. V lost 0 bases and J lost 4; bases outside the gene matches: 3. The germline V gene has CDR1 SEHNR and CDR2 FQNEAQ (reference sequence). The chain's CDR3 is CASSLAAGGVETQYF. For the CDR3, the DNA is TGTGCCAGCAGCTTAGCTGCGGGGGGGGTAGAGACCCAGTACTTC.

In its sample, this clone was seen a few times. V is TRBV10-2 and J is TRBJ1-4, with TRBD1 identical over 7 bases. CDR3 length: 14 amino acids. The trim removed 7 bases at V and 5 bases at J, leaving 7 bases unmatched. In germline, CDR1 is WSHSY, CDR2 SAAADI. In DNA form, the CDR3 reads TGCGCCAGCACTGCGGACAGGCGGAATGAAAAACTGTTTTTT. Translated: CASTADRRNEKLFF.

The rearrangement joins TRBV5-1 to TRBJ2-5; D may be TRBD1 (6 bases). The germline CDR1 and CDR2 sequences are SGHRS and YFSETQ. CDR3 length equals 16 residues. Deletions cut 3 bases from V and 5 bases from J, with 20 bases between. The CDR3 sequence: CASSSVTGLPGETQYF. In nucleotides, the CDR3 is TGCGCCAGCAGCTCGGTAACAGGGCTCCCGGGGGAGACCCAGTACTTC. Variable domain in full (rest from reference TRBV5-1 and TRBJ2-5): KAGVTQTPRYLIKTRGQQVTLSCSPISGHRSVSWYQQTPGQGLQFLFEYFSETQRNKGNFPGRFSGRQFSNSRSEMNVSTLELGDSALYLCASSSVTGLPGETQYFGPGTRLLVL.

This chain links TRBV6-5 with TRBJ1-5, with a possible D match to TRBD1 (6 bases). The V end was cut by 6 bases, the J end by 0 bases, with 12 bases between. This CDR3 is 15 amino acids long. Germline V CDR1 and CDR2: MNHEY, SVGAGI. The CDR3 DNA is TGTGCCAGCAGAAGGGACAAGAATAGCAATCAGCCCCAGCATTTT. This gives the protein CASRRDKNSNQPQHF.

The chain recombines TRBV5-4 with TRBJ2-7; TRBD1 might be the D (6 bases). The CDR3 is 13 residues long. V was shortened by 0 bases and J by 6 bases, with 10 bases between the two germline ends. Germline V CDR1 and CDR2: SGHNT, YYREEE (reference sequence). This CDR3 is CASSLAGESEQYF. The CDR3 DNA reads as TGTGCCAGCAGCTTGGCAGGGGAGTCCGAGCAGTACTTC.

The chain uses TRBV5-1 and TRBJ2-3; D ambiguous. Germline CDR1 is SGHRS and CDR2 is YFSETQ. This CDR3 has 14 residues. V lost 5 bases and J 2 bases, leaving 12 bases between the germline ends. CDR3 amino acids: CASRSDITTDTQYF. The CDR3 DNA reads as TGCGCCAGCAGATCAGACATCACCACAGATACGCAGTATTTT.

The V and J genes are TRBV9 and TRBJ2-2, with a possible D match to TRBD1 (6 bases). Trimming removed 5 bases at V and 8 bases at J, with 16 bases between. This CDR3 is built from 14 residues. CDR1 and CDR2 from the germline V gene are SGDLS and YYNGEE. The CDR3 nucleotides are TGTGCCAGCAGTGCTCAGGGGTACCTTGGGGAGCTGTTTTTT. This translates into CASSAQGYLGELFF.

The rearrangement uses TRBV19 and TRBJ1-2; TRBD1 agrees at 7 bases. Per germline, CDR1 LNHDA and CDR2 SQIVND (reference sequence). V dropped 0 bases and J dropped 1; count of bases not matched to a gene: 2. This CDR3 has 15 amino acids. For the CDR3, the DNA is TGTGCCAGTAGTATAGAGGGACAGAGTAACTATGGCTACACCTTC. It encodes CASSIEGQSNYGYTF.

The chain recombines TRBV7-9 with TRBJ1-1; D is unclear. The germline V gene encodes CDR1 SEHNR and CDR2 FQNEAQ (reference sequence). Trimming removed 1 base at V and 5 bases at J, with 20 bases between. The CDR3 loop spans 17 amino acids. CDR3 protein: CASSLVRDSGKGTEAFF. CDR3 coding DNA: TGTGCCAGCAGCTTAGTGCGGGATTCCGGCAAAGGGACTGAAGCTTTCTTT.

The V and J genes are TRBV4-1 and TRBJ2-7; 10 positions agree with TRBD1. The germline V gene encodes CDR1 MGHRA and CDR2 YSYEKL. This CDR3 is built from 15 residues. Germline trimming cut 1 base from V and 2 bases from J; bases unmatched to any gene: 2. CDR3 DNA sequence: TGCGCCAGCAGCCAAGCTGGACAGGGGGCCTACGAGCAGTACTTC. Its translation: CASSQAGQGAYEQYF.

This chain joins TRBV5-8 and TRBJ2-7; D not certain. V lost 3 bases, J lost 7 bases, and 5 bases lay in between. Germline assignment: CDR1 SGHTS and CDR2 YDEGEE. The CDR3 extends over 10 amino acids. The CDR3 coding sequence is TGTGCCAGCAGCTCCGAGGAGCAGTACTTC. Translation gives CASSSEEQYF.

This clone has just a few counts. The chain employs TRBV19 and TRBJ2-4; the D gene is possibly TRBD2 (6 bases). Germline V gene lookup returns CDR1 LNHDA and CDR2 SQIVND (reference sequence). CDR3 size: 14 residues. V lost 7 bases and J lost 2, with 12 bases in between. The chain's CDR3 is CASKPRGTKNIQYF. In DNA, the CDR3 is TGTGCCAGTAAACCCCGGGGGACCAAAAACATTCAGTACTTC.

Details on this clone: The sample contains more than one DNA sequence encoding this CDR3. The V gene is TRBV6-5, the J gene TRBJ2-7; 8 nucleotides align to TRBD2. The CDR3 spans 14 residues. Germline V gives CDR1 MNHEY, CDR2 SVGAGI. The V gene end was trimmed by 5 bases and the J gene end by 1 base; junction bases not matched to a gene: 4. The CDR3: CASSLAGLSYEQYF. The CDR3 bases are TGTGCCAGCAGTCTAGCGGGTCTATCCTACGAGCAGTACTTC.

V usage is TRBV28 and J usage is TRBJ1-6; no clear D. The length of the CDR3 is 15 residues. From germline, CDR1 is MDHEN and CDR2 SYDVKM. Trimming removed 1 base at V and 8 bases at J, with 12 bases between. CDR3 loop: CASSLSPGIHSPLHF. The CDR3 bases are TGTGCCAGCAGTTTATCCCCAGGCATCCATTCACCCCTCCACTTT.

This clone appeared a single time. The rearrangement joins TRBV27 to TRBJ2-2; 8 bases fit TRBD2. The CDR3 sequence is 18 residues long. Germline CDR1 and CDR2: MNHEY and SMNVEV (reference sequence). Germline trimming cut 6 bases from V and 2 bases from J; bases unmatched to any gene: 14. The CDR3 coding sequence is TGTGCCAGCAGCCTCGTCGGGATTAGCGGGGTTAACACCGGGGAGCTGTTTTTT. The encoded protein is CASSLVGISGVNTGELFF.

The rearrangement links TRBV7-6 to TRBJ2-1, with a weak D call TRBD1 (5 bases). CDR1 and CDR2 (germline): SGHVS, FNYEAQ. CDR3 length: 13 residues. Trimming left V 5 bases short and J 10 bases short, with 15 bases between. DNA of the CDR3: TGTGCCAGCAGCGGCTCGTGGGGCTTGGAGCAGTTCTTC. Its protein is CASSGSWGLEQFF.

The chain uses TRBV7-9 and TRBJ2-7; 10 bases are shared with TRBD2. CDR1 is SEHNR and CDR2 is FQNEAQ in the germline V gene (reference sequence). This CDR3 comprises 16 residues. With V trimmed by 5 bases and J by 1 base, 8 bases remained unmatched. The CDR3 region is CASSGTSGATSYEQYF. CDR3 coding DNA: TGTGCCAGCAGCGGAACTAGCGGGGCTACTTCCTACGAGCAGTACTTC.

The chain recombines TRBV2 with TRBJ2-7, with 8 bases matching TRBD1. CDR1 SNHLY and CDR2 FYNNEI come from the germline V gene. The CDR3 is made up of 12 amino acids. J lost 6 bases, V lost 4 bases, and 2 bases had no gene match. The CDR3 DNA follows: TGTGCCAGCAGTGCCGACAGGGGCGAGCAGTACTTC. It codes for CASSADRGEQYF.

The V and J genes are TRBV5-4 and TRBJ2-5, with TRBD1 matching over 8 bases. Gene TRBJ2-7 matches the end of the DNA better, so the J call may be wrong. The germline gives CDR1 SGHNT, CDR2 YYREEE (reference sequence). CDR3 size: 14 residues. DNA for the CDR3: TGTGCCAGCAGCTCGGACAGGGAGGTCTACGAGCAGTACTTC. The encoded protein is CASSSDREVYEQYF.

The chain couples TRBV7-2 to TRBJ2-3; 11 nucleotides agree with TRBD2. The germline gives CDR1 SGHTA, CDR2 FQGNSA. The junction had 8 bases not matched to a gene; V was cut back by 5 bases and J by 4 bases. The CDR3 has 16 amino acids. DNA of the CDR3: TGTGCCAGCAGCCCAAGCCTAGCGGGGGGTTCAGATACGCAGTATTTT. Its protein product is CASSPSLAGGSDTQYF.

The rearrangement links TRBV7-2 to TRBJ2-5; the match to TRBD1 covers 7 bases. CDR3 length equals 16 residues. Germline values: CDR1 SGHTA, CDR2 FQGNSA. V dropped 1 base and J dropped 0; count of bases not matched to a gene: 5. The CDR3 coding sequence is TGTGCCAGCAGCTTAGGGGGACAGAGTAACCAAGAGACCCAGTACTTC. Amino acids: CASSLGGQSNQETQYF.